The rows below give T cell receptor beta chains drawn from one sample of a study of T cells in Graves' hyperthyroidism and ophthalmopathy. TCRdb re-analysed the multiplex PCR reads in MiXCR, keeping a single row per CDR3 protein. This sample has some 800,000 distinct CDR3 sequences, with roughly 37% found just once. Sequencing input: blood. These TCRs come from a man aged 18 to 35 with Graves' hyperthyroidism. Each CDR3 is given with its conserved first and last residue.

CDR3aa: CAISEFPGSYEQYF
v_gene: TRBV10-3
j_gene: TRBJ2-7

CDR3aa: CASSIVDFPVGNQPQHF
v_gene: TRBV19
j_gene: TRBJ1-5

CDR3aa: CASSAGDREANYGYTF
v_gene: TRBV10-2
j_gene: TRBJ1-2

CDR3aa: CSTTPGTNYGYTF
v_gene: TRBV29-1
j_gene: TRBJ1-2

CDR3aa: CASSPDRGGYGYTF
v_gene: TRBV19
j_gene: TRBJ1-2

CDR3aa: CATSRDRKGLSEAFF
v_gene: TRBV15
j_gene: TRBJ1-1

CDR3aa: CSASGTSTDTQYF
v_gene: TRBV29-1
j_gene: TRBJ2-3

CDR3aa: CASSLLPDYTEAFF
v_gene: TRBV5-5
j_gene: TRBJ1-1

CDR3aa: CASSLEDRVTGELFF
v_gene: TRBV2
j_gene: TRBJ2-2

CDR3aa: CASSSHRDQETQYF
v_gene: TRBV7-9
j_gene: TRBJ2-5

CDR3aa: CASSETPTGTYGYTF
v_gene: TRBV6-1
j_gene: TRBJ1-2

CDR3aa: CASSQEGTGQETQYF
v_gene: TRBV4-1
j_gene: TRBJ2-5

CDR3aa: CASSQFGGEQYF
v_gene: TRBV3-1
j_gene: TRBJ2-7

CDR3aa: CASSLAVTSGVYEQYF
v_gene: TRBV7-2
j_gene: TRBJ2-7

CDR3aa: CASSPRQGQRTTEAFF
v_gene: TRBV7-9
j_gene: TRBJ1-1

CDR3aa: CAGSSEGSLLF
v_gene: TRBV7-8
j_gene: TRBJ1-4

CDR3aa: CSASPGTSGTKETQYF
v_gene: TRBV20-1
j_gene: TRBJ2-5

CDR3aa: CASTEDRLGTQYF
v_gene: TRBV12-3/TRBV12-4
j_gene: TRBJ2-5

CDR3aa: CASSRGGGLYATEAFF
v_gene: TRBV10-3
j_gene: TRBJ1-1

CDR3aa: CASSSFDRTNTGEQYF
v_gene: TRBV7-3
j_gene: TRBJ2-7

CDR3aa: CASSETQGEQETQYF
v_gene: TRBV6-1
j_gene: TRBJ2-5

CDR3aa: CASSQAHPGTSYEQYF
v_gene: TRBV9
j_gene: TRBJ2-7

CDR3aa: CASSPGKGAVGTGELFF
v_gene: TRBV12-3/TRBV12-4
j_gene: TRBJ2-2

CDR3aa: CASSQENTGSNQPQHF
v_gene: TRBV5-1
j_gene: TRBJ1-5

CDR3aa: CASSETGSANSPLHF
v_gene: TRBV2
j_gene: TRBJ1-6

CDR3aa: CASSLYLAGDLHEQYF
v_gene: TRBV5-4
j_gene: TRBJ2-7

CDR3aa: CASSLEVGADPYEQYF
v_gene: TRBV5-6
j_gene: TRBJ2-7

CDR3aa: CASSEWSSTYEQYF
v_gene: TRBV25-1
j_gene: TRBJ2-7

CDR3aa: CASDPLVPGSDAFF
v_gene: TRBV5-1
j_gene: TRBJ1-1

CDR3aa: CASSFTGEKLFF
v_gene: TRBV7-8
j_gene: TRBJ1-4

CDR3aa: CSARGSWGSGNTIYF
v_gene: TRBV20-1
j_gene: TRBJ1-3

CDR3aa: CASRVGTGGAYGYTF
v_gene: TRBV12-3/TRBV12-4
j_gene: TRBJ1-2

CDR3aa: CASSSILQGMGTEAFF
v_gene: TRBV11-1
j_gene: TRBJ1-1

CDR3aa: CASSLNRVLDQPQHF
v_gene: TRBV7-8
j_gene: TRBJ1-5

CDR3aa: CSAQGATGVNTEAFF
v_gene: TRBV20-1
j_gene: TRBJ1-1

CDR3aa: CASSQAGGSYNSPLHF
v_gene: TRBV9
j_gene: TRBJ1-6

CDR3aa: CSAGETGGGMNTEAFF
v_gene: TRBV20-1
j_gene: TRBJ1-1

CDR3aa: CASSLVSGGAHQETQYF
v_gene: TRBV25-1
j_gene: TRBJ2-5

CDR3aa: CASSLGDPQETQYF
v_gene: TRBV7-9
j_gene: TRBJ2-5

CDR3aa: CATSQDVGDTQYF
v_gene: TRBV10-3
j_gene: TRBJ2-3

CDR3aa: CATSDPWGRGRNEQFF
v_gene: TRBV24-1
j_gene: TRBJ2-1

CDR3aa: CASNTQGGSGANVLTF
v_gene: TRBV9
j_gene: TRBJ2-6

CDR3aa: CASSQGGGIGANVLTF
v_gene: TRBV7-3
j_gene: TRBJ2-6

CDR3aa: CASIQDRGNGNTIYF
v_gene: TRBV10-1
j_gene: TRBJ1-3

CDR3aa: CASSGTGGGGETQYF
v_gene: TRBV2
j_gene: TRBJ2-5

CDR3aa: CASVGQMNTEAFF
v_gene: TRBV7-9
j_gene: TRBJ1-1

CDR3aa: CASMEVLGNQPQHF
v_gene: TRBV2
j_gene: TRBJ1-5

CDR3aa: CASRALGGANTEAFF
v_gene: TRBV2
j_gene: TRBJ1-1

CDR3aa: CASGVDQGKSGGYTF
v_gene: TRBV9
j_gene: TRBJ1-2